The table lists the clone carrying this TCR beta chain with a few counts. Antigen unknown. Autoimmune disease history or systemic immunosuppression was exclusionary. Sampling times: baseline, cycle 4 day 1, cycle 7 day 1. Trimming shortened V by 6 bases and J by 3 bases, and 12 bases separated the two germline ends. The CDR3 has 14 amino acids. CDR1 is KGHSH and CDR2 is LQKENI in the germline V gene. This entry belongs to a study of OX40 agonist ivuxolimab in advanced cancers. Findings and caveats of the study: Antigen specificity remained undetermined for the expanded peripheral T cells.

The method was immunoSEQ multiplex PCR; TCRdb's version includes in-frame clones alone and lacks a portion of them. The sample records fewer than 85,000 clones, 75% to 85% being singletons. V gene TRBV18 combines with J gene TRBJ1-5; D perhaps matches TRBD1 (6 bases). The sequence was collected from an adult with an advanced solid tumor such as melanoma, head and neck, liver or kidney cancer. The sequencing used CD4+ or CD8+ T cells sorted from blood, collected in a trial of the OX40 agonist ivuxolimab. DNA of the CDR3: TGTGCCAGCTCCAAGGGGGGGGACAATCAGCCCCAGCATTTT. Its translation: CASSKGGDNQPQHF.